Included here is one TCR beta chain sequence, with context. One entry per CDR3 protein, called by TCRdb with MiXCR from the RACE reads. The sample shows more than 110,000 distinct CDR3 sequences, roughly 10% of them seen only once. The data were taken from a study of human T cells and chemical hapten exposure. Study at large: An approximately 2 cm by approximately 2 cm inner upper arm patch received 2% DPC for sensitization. Throughout the approximately 25-week study, diphenylcyclopropenone was applied weekly to the patients' scalps.

This CDR3 spans 14 amino acids. V lost 7 bases and J lost 4, with 16 bases in between. Specified time point: patch test 2, 6 weeks after DPC sensitization. As to treatment: therapeutic diphenylcyclopropenone sensitization with weekly scalp DPC. The V call is TRBV12-3 or TRBV12-4, the J call TRBJ1-1, with D possibly matching TRBD1 (5 bases). The receptor was derived from a woman in her forties or fifties with alopecia areata. Some clones in this sample may be carry-over from other donors' samples. Sequencing was performed on whole blood, taken in connection with sensitization to the hapten diphenylcyclopropenone (DPC). In nucleotides, the CDR3 is TGTGCCAGCACCGGGGGGGGAAGAGTCACTGAAGCTTTCTTT. Its protein product is CASTGGGRVTEAFF.